The 5 T cell receptor beta chains below all came from one sample that was sequenced in a study of OX40 agonist ivuxolimab in advanced cancers. Sequencing was performed with immunoSEQ multiplex PCR; in TCRdb, only in-frame clones are kept and a portion is missing. Of around 75,000 clones listed, 89% are singletons. Sequenced here: CD4+ or CD8+ T cells sorted from blood, sampled in a trial of the OX40 agonist ivuxolimab. Source of these receptors: an adult with an advanced solid tumor such as melanoma, head and neck, liver or kidney cancer.

The chain links TRBV5-1 to TRBJ1-2, with D possibly TRBD1 on 6 matching bases. Germline V gives CDR1 SGHRS, CDR2 YFSETQ. The CDR3 runs 13 residues. Trimming took 5 bases from V and 12 from J, leaving 20 bases between them. CDR3 DNA sequence: TGCGCCAGCAGAGCGAGGACAGATAGTGACGACACCTTC. It yields the protein CASRARTDSDDTF.

V gene TRBV19 combines with J gene TRBJ2-7, with 7 bases matching TRBD2. With 2 bases clipped from V and 3 bases from J, the junction kept 4 bases outside the gene matches. This CDR3 contains 14 residues. Germline V lookup: CDR1 LNHDA, CDR2 SQIVND (reference sequence). In nucleotides, the CDR3 is TGTGCCAGTAGTATAAGGCTAGCGGACTACGAGCAGTACTTC. It specifies CASSIRLADYEQYF. Full variable domain (outside the CDR3, taken from reference TRBV19 and TRBJ2-7): DGGITQSPKYLFRKEGQNVTLSCEQNLNHDAMYWYRQDPGQGLRLIYYSQIVNDFQKGDIAEGYSVSREKKESFPLTVTSAQKNPTAFYLCASSIRLADYEQYFGPGTRLTVT.

The rearrangement joins TRBV5-1 to TRBJ2-7, with TRBD1 matching over 8 bases. Per germline, CDR1 SGHRS and CDR2 YFSETQ. Losses at the gene ends were 0 bases for V and 7 bases for J; bases not matched to a gene: 6. CDR3 length: 14 amino acids. The CDR3 is CASSLVSGGGEQYF. In DNA form, the CDR3 reads TGCGCCAGCAGCTTGGTTTCAGGGGGCGGTGAGCAGTACTTC. Combining the CDR3 with reference TRBV5-1 and TRBJ2-7 gives the whole variable domain KAGVTQTPRYLIKTRGQQVTLSCSPISGHRSVSWYQQTPGQGLQFLFEYFSETQRNKGNFPGRFSGRQFSNSRSEMNVSTLELGDSALYLCASSLVSGGGEQYFGPGTRLTVT.

The chain joins TRBV7-9 to TRBJ2-3; D not resolved. Germline CDR1 SEHNR, CDR2 FQNEAQ (reference sequence). The CDR3 covers 16 residues. Trimming took off 5 bases at V and 2 bases at J, with 17 bases between the two ends. The CDR3 protein is CASSVKGWGFTDTQYF. CDR3 in DNA: TGTGCCAGCAGCGTAAAAGGATGGGGTTTCACAGATACGCAGTATTTT.

The chain links TRBV27 to TRBJ1-2; TRBD1 is a possible D gene (6 bases). Germline lookup yields CDR1 MNHEY and CDR2 SMNVEV (reference sequence). The CDR3 is made up of 14 amino acids. Deletions cut 6 bases from V and 5 bases from J, with 16 bases between. The CDR3 is CASRGVGTSYGYTF. CDR3 DNA sequence: TGTGCCAGCAGAGGGGTCGGGACATCATATGGCTACACCTTC.